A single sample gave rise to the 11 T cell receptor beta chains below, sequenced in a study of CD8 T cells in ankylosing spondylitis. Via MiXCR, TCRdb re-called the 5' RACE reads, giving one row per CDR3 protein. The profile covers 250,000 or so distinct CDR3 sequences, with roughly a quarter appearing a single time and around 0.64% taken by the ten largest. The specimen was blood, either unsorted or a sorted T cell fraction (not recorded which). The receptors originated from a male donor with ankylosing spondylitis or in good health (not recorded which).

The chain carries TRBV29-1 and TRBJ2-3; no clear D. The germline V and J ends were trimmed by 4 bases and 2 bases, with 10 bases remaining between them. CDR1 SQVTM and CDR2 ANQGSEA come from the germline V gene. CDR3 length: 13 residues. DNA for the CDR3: TGCAGCGTTGGCCTTCTGATCACAGATACGCAGTATTTT. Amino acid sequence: CSVGLLITDTQYF.

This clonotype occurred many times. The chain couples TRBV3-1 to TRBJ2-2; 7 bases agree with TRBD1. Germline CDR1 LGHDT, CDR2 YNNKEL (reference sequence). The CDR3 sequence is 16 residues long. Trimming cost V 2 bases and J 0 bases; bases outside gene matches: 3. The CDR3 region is CASSQRQGSNTGELFF. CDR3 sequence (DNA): TGTGCCAGCAGCCAACGACAGGGTTCGAACACCGGGGAGCTGTTTTTT.

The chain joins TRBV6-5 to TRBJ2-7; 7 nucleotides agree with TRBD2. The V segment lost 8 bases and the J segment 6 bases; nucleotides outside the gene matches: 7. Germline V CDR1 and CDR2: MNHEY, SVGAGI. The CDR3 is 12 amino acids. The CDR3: CASGGEGLEQYF. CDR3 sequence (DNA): TGTGCCAGCGGGGGGGAAGGTCTCGAGCAGTACTTC.

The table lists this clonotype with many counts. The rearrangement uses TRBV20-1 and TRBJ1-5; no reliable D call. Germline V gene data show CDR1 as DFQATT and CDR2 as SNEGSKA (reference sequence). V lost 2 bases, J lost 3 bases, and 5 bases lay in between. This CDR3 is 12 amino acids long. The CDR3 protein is CSARRANQPQHF. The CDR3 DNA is TGCAGTGCTAGAAGGGCCAATCAGCCCCAGCATTTT.

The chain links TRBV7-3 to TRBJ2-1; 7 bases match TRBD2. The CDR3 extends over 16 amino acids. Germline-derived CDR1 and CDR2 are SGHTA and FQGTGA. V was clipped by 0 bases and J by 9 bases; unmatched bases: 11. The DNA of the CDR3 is TGTGCCAGCAGCTTAACGGATAGGGTAGGGGAGGGTGAGCAGTTCTTC. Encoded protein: CASSLTDRVGEGEQFF.

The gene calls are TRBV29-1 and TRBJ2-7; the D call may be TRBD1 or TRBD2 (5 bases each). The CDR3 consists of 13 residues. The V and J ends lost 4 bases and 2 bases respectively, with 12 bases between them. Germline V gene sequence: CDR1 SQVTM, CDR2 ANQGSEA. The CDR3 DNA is TGCAGCGTTGCTGGGCAGGGACCCTACGAGCAGTACTTC. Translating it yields CSVAGQGPYEQYF.

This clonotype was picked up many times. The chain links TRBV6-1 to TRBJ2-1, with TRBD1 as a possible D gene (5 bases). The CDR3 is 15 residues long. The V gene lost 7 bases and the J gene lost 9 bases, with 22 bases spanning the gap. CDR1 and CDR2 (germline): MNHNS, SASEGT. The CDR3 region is CASTQSWSGKGEQFF. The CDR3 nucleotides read TGTGCCAGCACCCAATCATGGTCAGGGAAGGGTGAGCAGTTCTTC.

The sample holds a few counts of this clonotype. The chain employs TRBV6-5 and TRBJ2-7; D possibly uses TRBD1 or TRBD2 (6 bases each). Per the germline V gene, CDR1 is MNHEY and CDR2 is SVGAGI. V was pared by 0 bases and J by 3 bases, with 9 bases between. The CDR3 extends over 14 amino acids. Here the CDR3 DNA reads TGTGCCAGCAGTTACTCTGGGGGGCTCTACGAGCAGTACTTC. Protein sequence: CASSYSGGLYEQYF.

The CDR3 nucleotides are TGCGCCAGCAGCCTTGGGACCCGGACTATCTCCTACGAGCAGTACTTC. Protein: CASSLGTRTISYEQYF. The V call is TRBV5-1, the J call TRBJ2-7, with D possibly matching TRBD2 (6 bases). CDR1 is SGHRS and CDR2 is YFSETQ in the germline V gene. The ends were cut back, 4 bases at V and 0 bases at J, with 17 bases in the middle. CDR3 length: 16 residues. The whole variable domain, filled in from reference TRBV5-1 and TRBJ2-7, reads KAGVTQTPRYLIKTRGQQVTLSCSPISGHRSVSWYQQTPGQGLQFLFEYFSETQRNKGNFPGRFSGRQFSNSRSEMNVSTLELGDSALYLCASSLGTRTISYEQYFGPGTRLTVT.

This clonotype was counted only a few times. CDR3: CSARKVRTEAFF. For the CDR3, the DNA is TGCAGTGCAAGAAAAGTGAGAACTGAAGCTTTCTTT. The chain carries TRBV20-1 and TRBJ1-1, with D unclear. The V gene's germline CDR1 is DFQATT and CDR2 SNEGSKA (reference sequence). Trimming shortened V by 6 bases and J by 5 bases, and 13 bases separated the two germline ends. This CDR3 is 12 amino acids long.

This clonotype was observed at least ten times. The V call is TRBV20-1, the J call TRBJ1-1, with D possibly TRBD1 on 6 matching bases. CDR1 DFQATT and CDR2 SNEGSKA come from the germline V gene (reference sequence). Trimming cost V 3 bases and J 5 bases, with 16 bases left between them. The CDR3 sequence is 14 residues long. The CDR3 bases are TGCAGTGCTAGGCAGGGCGGGGGGCGGACTGAAGCTTTCTTT. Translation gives CSARQGGGRTEAFF.